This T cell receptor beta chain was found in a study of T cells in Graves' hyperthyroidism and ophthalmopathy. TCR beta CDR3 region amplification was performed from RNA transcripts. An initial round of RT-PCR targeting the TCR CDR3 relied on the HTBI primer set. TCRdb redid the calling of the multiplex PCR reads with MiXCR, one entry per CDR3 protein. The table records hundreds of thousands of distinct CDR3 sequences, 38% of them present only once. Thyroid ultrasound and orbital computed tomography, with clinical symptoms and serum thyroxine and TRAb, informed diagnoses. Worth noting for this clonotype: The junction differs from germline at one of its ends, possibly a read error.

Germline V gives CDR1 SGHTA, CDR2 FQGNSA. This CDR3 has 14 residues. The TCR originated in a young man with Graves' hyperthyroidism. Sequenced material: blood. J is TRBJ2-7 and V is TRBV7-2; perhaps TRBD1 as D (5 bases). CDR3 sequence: CASSLKQASYEQYF. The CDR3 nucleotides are TGCGCCAGCAGCTTGAAACAGGCCTCCTACGAGCAGTACTTC. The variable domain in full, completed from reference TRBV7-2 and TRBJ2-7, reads GAGVSQSPSNKVTEKGKDVELRCDPISGHTALYWYRQSLGQGLEFLIYFQGNSAPDKSGLPSDRFSAERTGGSVSTLTIQRTQQEDSAVYLCASSLKQASYEQYFGPGTRLTVT.